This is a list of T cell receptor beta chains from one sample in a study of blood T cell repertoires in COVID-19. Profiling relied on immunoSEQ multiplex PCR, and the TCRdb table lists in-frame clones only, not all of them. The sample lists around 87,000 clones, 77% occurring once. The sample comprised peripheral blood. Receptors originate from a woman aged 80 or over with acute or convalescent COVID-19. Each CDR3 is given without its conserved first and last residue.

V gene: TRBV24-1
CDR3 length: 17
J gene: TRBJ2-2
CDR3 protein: ATSDPLAGGGLNTGELF

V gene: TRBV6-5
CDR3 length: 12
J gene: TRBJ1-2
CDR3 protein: ASSYLGQGYGYT

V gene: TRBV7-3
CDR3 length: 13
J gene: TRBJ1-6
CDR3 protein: ASSLSGTNNSPLH

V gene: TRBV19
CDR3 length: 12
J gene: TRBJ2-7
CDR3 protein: ASSGQGVEYEQY

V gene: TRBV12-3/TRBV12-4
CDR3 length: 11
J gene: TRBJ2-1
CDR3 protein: ASSLERRTGDV

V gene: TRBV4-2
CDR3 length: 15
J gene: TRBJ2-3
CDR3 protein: ASSQVGTGGWTDTQY

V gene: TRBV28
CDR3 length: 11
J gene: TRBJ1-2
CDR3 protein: ASSLTENYGYT

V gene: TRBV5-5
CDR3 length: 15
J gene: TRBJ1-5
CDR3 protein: ASSFTDRPYSNQPQH

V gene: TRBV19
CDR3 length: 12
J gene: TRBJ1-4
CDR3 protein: ASSPSTGVEKLF

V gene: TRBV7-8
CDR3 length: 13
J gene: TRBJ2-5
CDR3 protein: ASSLGEGGCETQY

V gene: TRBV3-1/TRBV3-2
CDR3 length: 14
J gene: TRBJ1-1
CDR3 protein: ASSFRQNGGRTEAF

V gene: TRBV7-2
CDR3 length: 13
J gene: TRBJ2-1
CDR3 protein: ASSPGLAGEREQF

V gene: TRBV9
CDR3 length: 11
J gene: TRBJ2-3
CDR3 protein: ASSTGPGGTQY

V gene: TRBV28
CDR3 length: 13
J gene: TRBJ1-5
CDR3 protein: ASSPSQGGNQPQH

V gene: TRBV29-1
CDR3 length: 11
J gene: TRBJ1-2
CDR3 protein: SVENRQQDGYT

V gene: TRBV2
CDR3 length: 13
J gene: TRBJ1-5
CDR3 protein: ATQEGTGGGQPQH

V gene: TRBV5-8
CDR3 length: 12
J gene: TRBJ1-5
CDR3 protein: ASSLGGGDQPQH

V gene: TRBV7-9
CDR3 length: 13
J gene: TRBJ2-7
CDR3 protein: ASSLPGTLSYEQY

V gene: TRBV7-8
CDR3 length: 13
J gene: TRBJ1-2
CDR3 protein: ASTENRGQGYGYT

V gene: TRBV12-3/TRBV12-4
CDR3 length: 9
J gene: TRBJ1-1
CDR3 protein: ASSFQTKAF

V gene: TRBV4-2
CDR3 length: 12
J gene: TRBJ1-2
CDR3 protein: ASSQDLQDYGYT

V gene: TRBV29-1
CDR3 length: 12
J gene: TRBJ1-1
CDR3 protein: SVEVQGAYTEAF

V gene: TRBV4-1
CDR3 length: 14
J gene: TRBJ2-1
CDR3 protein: ASSQGVRGFLSEQF

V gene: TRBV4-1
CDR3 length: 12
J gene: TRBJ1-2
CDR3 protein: ASSQAVRSYGYT